This T cell receptor (beta chain) was identified in a study of cytomegalovirus exposure and HLA in healthy donors. This clone was observed a handful of times. The PCR had 60 Vbeta and 13 Jbeta primers. Only in-frame clones appear in the TCRdb table, and some are missing; sequencing was by immunoSEQ multiplex PCR. The sample records 95,000 to 150,000 clones, approximately 15% being singletons. V shed 0 bases and J shed 2 bases, with 7 bases lying between them. CDR1 and CDR2 from the germline V gene are LNHDA and SQIVND (reference sequence). This CDR3 has 14 amino acids. This TCR was sampled from a woman between 18 and 29 years old in good health and CMV-seronegative. Sequenced sample: PBMCs. The V call is TRBV19, the J call TRBJ1-1, with D hard to call. The DNA of the CDR3 is TGTGCCAGTAGTATAGATGCGGGAAACACTGAAGCTTTCTTT. This sequence encodes CASSIDAGNTEAFF.